This TCR beta chain was recorded in a study of T cell responses to AZD1222 COVID-19 vaccine. Only in-frame clones appear in the TCRdb table, and some are missing; sequencing was by immunoSEQ multiplex PCR. This table holds roughly 80,000 clones, just over 90% found once. Timing groups of about 4 and about 12 weeks for second doses were pooled. This specimen was peripheral blood, taken 28 days after the second AZD1222 dose. The origin of this receptor is an adult who received the AZD1222 COVID-19 vaccine.

This CDR3 is CASSQGTDGYGYTF. Written as DNA, the CDR3 is TGTGCCAGCAGCCAAGGGACGGACGGTTATGGCTACACCTTC. The chain employs TRBV3-1 (or the pseudogene TRBV3-2) and TRBJ1-2; D remains unclear. CDR3 length equals 14 residues. V dropped 1 base and J dropped 5 bases, with 11 bases sitting between them. Germline CDR1 reads LGHDT; CDR2 reads YNNKEL (reference sequence).